The sequence of this T cell receptor (beta chain) was determined in a study of T cells in localized non-small cell lung cancer. Points from the study as a whole: Heterogeneity within the tumor remains possible, as just one region underwent sequencing. Median approximately 50 top-100 tumor clones were shared with paired adjacent lung. Uninvolved adjacent lung, not tumor, had the highest T cell clonality. Longer overall survival was seen with higher T cell density measured in blood.

This clone was found a few times. Its antigen is still unknown. Measured with immunoSEQ multiplex PCR; TCRdb has only the in-frame clones, and not every one. The sample contains over 750 clones, 20% to 25% of which appear only once. Germline V CDR1 and CDR2: MNHGY, SAAAGT. This CDR3 contains 12 residues. Trimming pared 5 bases from V and 4 bases from J, leaving 8 bases between. The chain recombines TRBV6-8 with TRBJ1-2; the D gene is possibly TRBD1 (5 bases). Here the sequenced sample was normal lung tissue next to the tumor, taken before any cancer treatment. This sequence was found in a woman aged 35-75 years with stage III lung adenocarcinoma. For the CDR3, the DNA is TGTGCCAGCAGTGGGACCTTCTATGGCTACACCTTC. Its protein is CASSGTFYGYTF.